This paragraph reports one T cell receptor beta chain. Antigen unknown. The CDR3 consists of 15 residues. Germline V gene sequence: CDR1 SGHNT, CDR2 YYREEE (reference sequence). Trimming stripped 4 bases from V and 8 bases from J, with 22 bases between. The repertoire was sequenced with immunoSEQ multiplex PCR; TCRdb's copy has only in-frame clones and lacks some. The table includes about 150,000 clones, 89% detected once. This record belongs to a study of T cell responses to AZD1222 COVID-19 vaccine. Findings and caveats of the study: Donors in the cohort were predominantly white British and more often female, and clonal diversity was possibly underestimated. Sampled repertoires all dated from after the peak T cell response.

The receptor comes from an adult in good health. The input for sequencing was peripheral blood, taken on day 0 of AZD1222 vaccination. V is TRBV5-4 and J is TRBJ2-7, with D perhaps assigned TRBD1 or TRBD2 (5 bases each). The CDR3 is CASSDAGTGAQKQYF. As DNA, the CDR3 is TGTGCCAGCAGCGACGCCGGGACGGGCGCACAGAAGCAGTACTTC.